Reported below is one T cell receptor (beta chain). Through a sample-barcoded 5' primer and a J-beta primer mix, a second PCR was run for about 6 to 12 cycles. TCRdb independently ran MiXCR on the 5' RACE reads; one entry per CDR3 protein. Of 630,000 or so distinct CDR3 sequences in the sample, roughly 30% were seen once. This entry belongs to a study of blood T cells in healthy people across ages. This sequence was found in an elderly woman in good health. Material: blood.

The CDR3 DNA reads as TGTGCCAGCAGCCATAACAGGGGGCAGAGGACTGAAGCTTTCTTT. This encodes CASSHNRGQRTEAFF. The chain uses TRBV9 and TRBJ1-1; 9 bases agree with TRBD1. Trimming took 4 bases from V and 5 from J; bases not matched to a gene: 9. Germline loops: CDR1 SGDLS, CDR2 YYNGEE. The CDR3 spans 15 residues.